This TCR beta chain was profiled in a study of T cell responses to AZD1222 COVID-19 vaccine. Study results and limitations: Repertoire collection took place solely once the T cell response had peaked. Nearly half of spike-specific TCRs reportedly target unmutated variant regions. Donors in the cohort were predominantly white British and more often female, and clonal diversity was possibly underestimated. Two AZD1222 doses significantly raised spike-specific TCR breadth and depth over controls.

The protocol was immunoSEQ multiplex PCR, while the TCRdb copy is restricted to in-frame clones and leaves out a portion. The table lists 130,000 or so clones, roughly 90% of them singletons. Turning to this clone: The antigen remains undetermined.

The sequencing here drew on peripheral blood, taken on day 0 of MenACWY control vaccination. This TCR was sampled from an adult in good health.

CDR3 amino acids: CASTDPGNTEAFF. Here the CDR3 DNA reads TGTGCCAGCACCGACCCTGGGAACACTGAAGCTTTCTTT. The rearrangement links TRBV6-6 to TRBJ1-1; D remains ambiguous. CDR3 size: 13 residues. The germline V gene encodes CDR1 MNHNY and CDR2 SVGAGI (reference sequence). V shed 7 bases and J shed 1 base, with 10 bases lying between them.